The clone carrying this T cell receptor (beta chain) has more than one count but fewer than ten. This sample stems from a study of blood T cell repertoires in COVID-19. Overall study context: From the United States, Italy and Spain came samples of acute and convalescent COVID-19. Sample material is recorded as cDNA or gDNA derived from T cells, B-cell-depleted T cells, or PBMCs.

Germline V gene data show CDR1 as LGHNA and CDR2 as YNFKEQ. Between the trimmed V and J ends, which lost 2 bases and 4 bases, there was a span of 6 bases. The CDR3 consists of 13 residues. In the study's own analysis: Reference gene primer amplification yielded estimated nucleated cell counts. Here immunoSEQ multiplex PCR was the method, and the copy in TCRdb shows in-frame clones only, minus some. Clone size and V and J calls were adopted from that table, with D and trimming inferred from the DNA. The data show around 78,000 clones, about 87% seen once. The sequenced material came from peripheral blood. This chain joins TRBV4-2 and TRBJ2-1; D is ambiguous. This TCR was recovered from a man aged 50 or older with active COVID-19. The CDR3 nucleotides read TGTGCCAGCAGCCAACCTAATTACAATGAGCAGTTCTTC. Encoded protein: CASSQPNYNEQFF.